The sample holds a few counts of the clone carrying this TCR beta chain. What it recognizes is unknown. For donors with ophthalmopathy, the disease showed moderate-to-severe activity, reached CAS ≥3 and NOSPECS ≥4, and had lasted under 3 months. RNA transcripts were the source from which TCR beta CDR3 regions were amplified. The library came from an HTBI-primed first-round RT-PCR and a second-round multiplex PCR. One entry per CDR3 protein results from TCRdb running MiXCR on the multiplex PCR reads. The sample carries under 250,000 distinct CDR3 sequences, 20% to 25% recorded once. The record originates from a study of Graves' ophthalmopathy and Graves' hyperthyroidism. The wider study: Researchers obtained peripheral blood at initial diagnosis, before any treatment had begun.

Study-level findings and limits: Researchers report that a 13-signature model separated ophthalmopathy from stable hyperthyroidism, posting around 90% sensitivity and 75% to 84% specificity.

The germline V gene has CDR1 MNHNS and CDR2 SASEGT. Trimming cost V 7 bases and J 3 bases, with 19 bases left between them. The CDR3 spans 15 residues. The sequence was collected from a woman aged 45-60 years with Graves' ophthalmopathy. The sequenced sample consisted of peripheral blood. The chain couples TRBV6-1 to TRBJ2-7, with a possible D match to TRBD1 (5 bases). CDR3 bases: TGTGCCAGCAAGAGTATAGAAGGGGTTATCTACGAGCAGTACTTC. Amino acid sequence: CASKSIEGVIYEQYF.